The rows below give T cell receptor beta chains drawn from one sample of a study of T cell responses to AZD1222 COVID-19 vaccine. Produced via immunoSEQ multiplex PCR; TCRdb's table is partial and in-frame only. Of about 100,000 clones in the sample, around 87% were seen once. Sequences were derived from peripheral blood, sampled 28 days after the second AZD1222 dose. Source of these receptors: an adult who received the AZD1222 COVID-19 vaccine. Each CDR3 is given with its conserved first and last residue. Clone sizes are given selectively: once, few, many, or a class where the clone is expanded.

size | V | CDR3
. | TRBV3-1/TRBV3-2 | CASSQDSYEQYF
few | TRBV6-5 | CASDRGGHQPQHF
. | TRBV28 | CASRITFGEQFF
. | TRBV18 | CASSPPSGRYEQFF
. | TRBV7-2 | CASSSLAGAYEQYF
. | TRBV2 | CASTLGNQPQHF
. | TRBV12-3/TRBV12-4 | CASSHRQGETQYF
once | TRBV5-3 | CARSKGFGQETQYF
. | TRBV5-4 | CASSPRDRNTDTQYF
. | TRBV5-8 | CASSAASAGGADTQYF
. | TRBV5-6 | CASRTSGSLYEQFF
. | TRBV7-9 | CASNQISGSSYEQFF
. | TRBV30 | CAVRGVGGYGYTF
. | TRBV30 | CAWSGPGAFF
. | TRBV19 | CASSTQGAGGANVLTF
. | TRBV5-4 | CASSLGTGGYSGNTIYF
. | TRBV3-1/TRBV3-2 | CASTIASARTIGELFF
. | TRBV7-2 | CASSFRAGTGELFF
. | TRBV19 | CASSIVGTGSGANVLTF
. | TRBV2 | CASSRHRDYGEVMNTEAFF
. | TRBV29-1 | CSGDGGTDTQYF
. | TRBV2 | CASRLDRDNSPLHF
few | TRBV18 | CASSRTSGVSYEQYF
. | TRBV5-1 | CASSFDYEQYF